The source of this T cell receptor (beta chain) is a study of Graves' ophthalmopathy and Graves' hyperthyroidism. RNA transcripts served as template for amplifying TCR beta CDR3 sequences. RT-PCR in the first round used HTBI primers; a second-round multiplex PCR followed. In TCRdb, the multiplex PCR reads were re-called with MiXCR into one record per CDR3 protein. The profile shows approximately 1.2 million distinct CDR3 sequences, about 36% of them singletons. The germline V and J ends were trimmed by 4 bases and 5 bases, with 17 bases remaining between them. This CDR3 is built from 15 residues. Germline V CDR1 and CDR2: LGHDT, YNNKEL (reference sequence). Among the hyperthyroidism patients, all were newly diagnosed, aged 18 to 65, with under 2 months' duration. Pregnancy or lactation, uncontrolled infections and other autoimmune diseases were grounds for excluding patients.

The receptor was isolated from an adult man with Graves' hyperthyroidism. V usage is TRBV3-1 and J usage is TRBJ1-1; D gene unclear. The sample was peripheral blood or thyroid tissue (not recorded which). The CDR3 DNA follows: TGTGCCAGCAGCCTCCTCGGGAGGGTTGTTACTGAAGCTTTCTTT. Amino acids: CASSLLGRVVTEAFF.